Measured by frequency, the clone carrying this T cell receptor (beta chain) is medium-sized. Its matching antigen is unknown. TRB rearrangements were amplified by touch-down multiplex PCR with mixed TRB-A/B primers. TCRdb reprocessed the multiplex PCR reads and reports one entry per CDR3 protein, with no DNA. This table holds more than 4,500 distinct CDR3 sequences. The CDR3 is made up of 13 amino acids. Germline V gene data show CDR1 as MNHEY and CDR2 as SMNVEV (reference sequence). The sample originates from a study of T cell clusters in autoimmune cytopenias. Study-wide results and limits: A dominant lymphoma-associated repertoire apparently masked the cluster-lack signature in secondary cytopenia versus chronic lymphocytic leukemia.

TRB amplification used approximately 250 ng of peripheral blood genomic DNA. Sequencing was performed on peripheral blood. This clonotype originated in a human donor with an autoimmune cytopenia or autoimmune hepatitis (not recorded which). The chain is built from TRBV27 and TRBJ2-7; the D gene TCRdb calls, TRBD1, cannot be checked with no DNA. The CDR3 region is CASRRDSFYEQYF.